Below are 21 T cell receptor beta chains sequenced from a single sample in a study of human T cells and chemical hapten exposure. Via MiXCR, TCRdb re-called the RACE reads, giving one row per CDR3 protein. The sample has about 190,000 distinct CDR3 sequences; about 25% are singletons. Time point denoted: patch test 3, about 24 weeks after DPC sensitization. Treatment reported: therapeutic diphenylcyclopropenone sensitization with weekly scalp DPC. The sample here was whole blood, taken in connection with sensitization to the hapten diphenylcyclopropenone (DPC). These receptors came from a woman aged 40 to 49 with alopecia areata. Some clones in this sample may be carry-over from other donors' samples.

This chain joins TRBV3-1 and TRBJ2-2, with D uncertain. CDR1 is LGHDT and CDR2 is YNNKEL in the germline V gene (reference sequence). The CDR3 is 12 amino acids. Between the trimmed V and J ends, which lost 2 bases and 2 bases, there was a span of 0 bases. This CDR3 is CASSQNTGELFF. The DNA for the CDR3 is TGTGCCAGCAGCCAAAACACCGGGGAGCTGTTTTTT.

This clonotype was counted between two and nine times. The V call is TRBV15, the J call TRBJ2-1, with D perhaps assigned TRBD1 or TRBD2 (5 bases each). CDR3 length: 16 residues. Germline V gives CDR1 LNHNV, CDR2 YYDKDF (reference sequence). V shed 1 base and J shed 6 bases, with 16 bases lying between them. CDR3 bases: TGTGCCACCAGCAGAGGCGGAGGCAGGGTTGCCAATGAGCAGTTCTTC. It is translated as CATSRGGGRVANEQFF.

The rearrangement joins TRBV7-2 to TRBJ2-1, with D perhaps matching TRBD2 (6 bases). This CDR3 is 14 amino acids long. V lost 5 bases to trimming and J lost 6 bases, with 14 bases between them. Germline CDR1 and CDR2: SGHTA and FQGNSA. Here the CDR3 DNA reads TGTGCCAGCAGCCTCAACCGGGACTCCAATGAGCAGTTCTTC. Translation gives CASSLNRDSNEQFF.

This clonotype appeared a few times. This rearrangement joins TRBV3-1 to TRBJ1-1; D perhaps matches TRBD1 (5 bases). The V gene's germline CDR1 is LGHDT and CDR2 YNNKEL (reference sequence). This CDR3 is built from 14 residues. V dropped 4 bases and J dropped 6 bases, with 15 bases sitting between them. For the CDR3, the DNA is TGTGCCAGCAGCCCCATCGGGGCGGAGGCTGAAGCTTTCTTT. Amino acids: CASSPIGAEAEAFF.

The chain employs TRBV4-3 and TRBJ2-2; D is perhaps TRBD1 or TRBD2 (5 bases each). This CDR3 region has 16 residues. The ends were cut back, 0 bases at V and 4 bases at J, with 12 bases in the middle. The germline V gene encodes CDR1 LGHNA and CDR2 YSLEER. The CDR3 nucleotides are TGCGCCAGCAGCCAAGAGAGGGCAAGGGGCACCGGGGAGCTGTTTTTT. Translating gives CASSQERARGTGELFF.

The chain carries TRBV5-5 and TRBJ1-1; D may be TRBD1 (5 bases). CDR3 length: 15 amino acids. The germline V gene encodes CDR1 SGHKS and CDR2 YYEKEE (reference sequence). Trimming shortened V by 0 bases and J by 1 base, and 10 bases separated the two germline ends. The CDR3 spells CASSLVRVQNTEAFF. The CDR3 nucleotides read TGTGCCAGCAGCTTGGTCAGGGTGCAGAACACTGAAGCTTTCTTT.

The chain couples TRBV28 to TRBJ2-5, with a weak D call TRBD1 (6 bases). The V gene's germline CDR1 is MDHEN and CDR2 SYDVKM. The length of the CDR3 is 13 residues. V was trimmed by 3 bases and J by 7 bases, leaving 12 bases between them. The CDR3 loop is CASSLSQGGTQYF. In nucleotides, the CDR3 is TGTGCCAGCAGTTTGAGCCAAGGGGGGACCCAGTACTTC.

This clonotype has a count of ten or more. The genes are TRBV4-2 and TRBJ2-1, with TRBD1 matching over 8 bases. Germline trimming cut 3 bases from V and 2 bases from J; bases unmatched to any gene: 6. Germline values: CDR1 LGHNA, CDR2 YNFKEQ. The CDR3 has 16 residues. CDR3 coding DNA: TGTGCCAGCAGCCAGGCCGGACAGGGCGCCTACAATGAGCAGTTCTTC. Protein product: CASSQAGQGAYNEQFF.

This clonotype was counted between two and nine times. The chain uses TRBV6-2 or TRBV6-3 and TRBJ2-7; D possibly uses TRBD1 or TRBD2 (6 bases each). Germline V gives CDR1 MNHEY, CDR2 SVGEGT. The CDR3 has 14 residues. Trimming removed 6 bases at V and 2 bases at J, with 14 bases between. The CDR3 sequence is CASSPRDTTYEQYF. CDR3 sequence (DNA): TGTGCCAGCAGCCCGCGGGACACCACCTACGAGCAGTACTTC.

This clonotype appeared a few times. The chain recombines TRBV20-1 with TRBJ1-2; D gene uncertain. Trimming pared 0 bases from V and 8 bases from J, leaving 16 bases between. CDR3 length equals 14 residues. Germline assignment: CDR1 DFQATT and CDR2 SNEGSKA (reference sequence). CDR3 residues: CSARDLRTAGGYTF. The CDR3 nucleotides read TGCAGTGCTAGAGATCTCAGAACAGCCGGGGGCTACACCTTC.

The chain carries TRBV9 and TRBJ2-7; 7 positions match TRBD2. Unmatched junction bases numbered 6, after V lost 3 bases and J lost 6 bases. Germline CDR1 reads SGDLS; CDR2 reads YYNGEE. The CDR3 consists of 13 residues. This chain's CDR3 is CASSGGTTSEQYF. In DNA form, the CDR3 reads TGTGCCAGCAGCGGAGGGACTACCTCCGAGCAGTACTTC. Full variable domain (missing parts from reference TRBV9 and TRBJ2-7): DSGVTQTPKHLITATGQRVTLRCSPRSGDLSVYWYQQSLDQGLQFLIQYYNGEERAKGNILERFSAQQFPDLHSELNLSSLELGDSALYFCASSGGTTSEQYFGPGTRLTVT.

This clonotype was seen a few times. The J gene is TRBJ2-1, the V gene TRBV29-1; D may be TRBD2 (6 bases). The CDR3 consists of 15 residues. V gave up 4 bases and J gave up 3 bases, with 16 bases separating them. CDR1 SQVTM and CDR2 ANQGSEA come from the germline V gene. CDR3 residues: CSVGGRESGYNEQFF. The CDR3 DNA reads as TGCAGCGTTGGCGGGCGGGAAAGTGGCTACAATGAGCAGTTCTTC.

This clonotype has only one observation. Its ends do not fully match the called genes, so a read error is possible. This chain uses TRBV7-9 with TRBJ1-5; a weak D match, TRBD1 (6 bases). This CDR3 spans 14 amino acids. CDR1 and CDR2 (germline): SEHNR, FQNEAQ (reference sequence). In nucleotides, the CDR3 is TGTGCCAGCAGCTTAGCGGCAGGGGATCAGTCCCAGCATTTT. Amino acids: CASSLAAGDQSQHF.

This clonotype was detected only a few times. The gene calls are TRBV9 and TRBJ2-5; 7 bases are a match to TRBD2. J was trimmed by 5 bases and V by 0 bases; bases with no gene match: 4. From germline, CDR1 is SGDLS and CDR2 YYNGEE. CDR3 length: 14 amino acids. The DNA of the CDR3 is TGTGCCAGCAGCGTAGGTGGGAGGGTGGAGACCCAGTACTTC. This codes for CASSVGGRVETQYF.

The chain links TRBV24-1 to TRBJ2-4, with D tentatively TRBD2 (5 bases). This CDR3 is 14 amino acids long. Germline lookup yields CDR1 KGHDR and CDR2 SFDVKD. V was cut by 11 bases and J by 3 bases, with 16 bases left in between. The CDR3 sequence is CAISPGDGKNIQYF. The CDR3 DNA follows: TGTGCCATCTCCCCCGGGGATGGCAAAAACATTCAGTACTTC.

This chain joins TRBV20-1 and TRBJ2-7; unclear D gene. Germline V gene lookup returns CDR1 DFQATT and CDR2 SNEGSKA (reference sequence). The CDR3 has 12 residues. The CDR3 DNA reads as TGCTCCCACTTCGGCAGTTCCTACGAGCAGTACTTC. This encodes CSHFGSSYEQYF.

This clonotype was seen at least ten times. The chain couples TRBV7-9 to TRBJ2-2, with D hard to call. The CDR3 consists of 13 residues. Germline V gives CDR1 SEHNR, CDR2 FQNEAQ (reference sequence). V lost 4 bases and J lost 9, with 12 bases in between. The CDR3 is CASSSLQFWELFF. DNA for the CDR3: TGTGCCAGCAGCTCCTTACAGTTCTGGGAGCTGTTTTTT. Based on the CDR3 plus reference TRBV7-9 and TRBJ2-2, the full variable domain is DTGVSQNPRHKITKRGQNVTFRCDPISEHNRLYWYRQTLGQGPEFLTYFQNEAQLEKSRLLSDRFSAERPKGSFSTLEIQRTEQGDSAMYLCASSSLQFWELFFGEGSRLTVL.

The chain joins TRBV4-3 to TRBJ1-1; 7 bases align to TRBD1. This CDR3 comprises 17 residues. With 1 base clipped from V and 1 base from J, the junction kept 9 bases outside the gene matches. Germline CDR1 is LGHNA and CDR2 is YSLEER. CDR3 DNA: TGCGCCAGCAGCCAAGCGGCGGGGACAGCCCAGAACACTGAAGCTTTCTTT. Translating gives CASSQAAGTAQNTEAFF.

The chain links TRBV4-3 to TRBJ2-5; D not resolved. Between the trimmed V and J ends, which lost 4 bases and 0 bases, there was a span of 6 bases. Looked up from germline, CDR1 is LGHNA and CDR2 is YSLEER. This CDR3 contains 13 residues. The CDR3 nucleotides read TGCGCCAGCAGCCGATGGTACCAAGAGACCCAGTACTTC. This codes for CASSRWYQETQYF.

J is TRBJ2-2 and V is TRBV7-9; D remains unclear. This CDR3 is built from 16 residues. V gave up 5 bases and J gave up 5 bases, with 18 bases separating them. CDR1 is SEHNR, CDR2 FQNEAQ, per germline (reference sequence). The CDR3 coding sequence is TGTGCCAGCAGCGGTGCCCCCCAGGTTGGGACCGGGGAGCTGTTTTTT. Protein sequence: CASSGAPQVGTGELFF.

This sequence joins TRBV15 and TRBJ2-2; 10 positions agree with TRBD2. Germline-derived CDR1 and CDR2 are LNHNV and YYDKDF (reference sequence). The CDR3 length is 15 residues. V gave up 3 bases and J gave up 8 bases; unmatched junction bases: 6. DNA of the CDR3: TGTGCCACCAGCAGGAGTACTAGCGGGATAGGGGAGCTGTTTTTT. This gives the protein CATSRSTSGIGELFF.